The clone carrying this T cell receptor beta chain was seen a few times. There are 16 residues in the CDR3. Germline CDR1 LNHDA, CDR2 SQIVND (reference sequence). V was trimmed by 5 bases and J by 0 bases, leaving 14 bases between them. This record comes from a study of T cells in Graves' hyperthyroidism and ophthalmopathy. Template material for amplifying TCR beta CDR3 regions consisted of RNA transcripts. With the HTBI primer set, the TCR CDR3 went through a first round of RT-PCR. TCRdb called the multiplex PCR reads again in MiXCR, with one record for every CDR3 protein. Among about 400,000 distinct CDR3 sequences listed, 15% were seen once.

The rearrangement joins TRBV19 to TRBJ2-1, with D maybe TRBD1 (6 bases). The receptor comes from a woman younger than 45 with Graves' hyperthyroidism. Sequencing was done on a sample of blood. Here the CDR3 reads CASSATGYSSYNEQFF. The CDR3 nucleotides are TGTGCCAGTAGTGCCACAGGGTACAGCTCCTACAATGAGCAGTTCTTC.